This TCR beta chain was sequenced during a study of monozygotic twins with inflammatory bowel disease. Study findings and constraints: It was in IBD patients that TCRbeta diversity (inverse Simpson) was lower than in healthy co-twins.

The CDR3 sequence is 15 residues long. Per individual sample, eight separate reactions were used to make cDNA. TCRdb reanalyzed the 5' RACE reads and collapses them to one entry per CDR3 protein, without DNA. The sample's table shows approximately 400,000 distinct CDR3 sequences. The blood volume drawn from each donor was around 2.6 ml. With regard to this clonotype: The antigen is undetermined.

The sample consisted of blood. This TCR was recovered from a human donor with ulcerative colitis or Crohn's disease, or a healthy co-twin of an affected twin (not recorded which). V usage is TRBV12-3 or TRBV12-4 and J usage is TRBJ2-2; the D call from TCRdb, TRBD1, cannot be confirmed without DNA. The CDR3 protein is CASSPGRMNTGELFF.